These T cell receptor beta chains were read from a single sample in a study of blood T cell repertoires in COVID-19. Sequencing used immunoSEQ multiplex PCR; TCRdb keeps in-frame clones, though not all of them. The top ten clones hold about 15% of a sample with 65,000 to 70,000 clones, 82% of them seen once. Sequencing used peripheral blood. Receptor source: an elderly man with active COVID-19. CDR3s include the opening cysteine and the closing phenylalanine or tryptophan. D genes are given only for firm matches. The listing skips clone size in some rows; elsewhere it reads once, few, many or a size class.

v_call	j_call	clone_size	d_call	cdr3_aa	cdr3_nt
TRBV30	TRBJ1-5	once	TRBD1	CAWSAGQESSPQHF	TGTGCCTGGAGTGCCGGACAGGAATCATCGCCCCAGCATTTT
TRBV18	TRBJ2-5	.	.	CASSPQDSQTETQYF	TGTGCCAGCTCACCACAAGACAGCCAGACCGAGACCCAGTACTTC
TRBV5-1	TRBJ1-1	.	TRBD1	CASTPLTGGSNTEAFF	TGCGCCAGCACCCCGTTGACAGGGGGCTCGAACACTGAAGCTTTCTTT
TRBV29-1	TRBJ1-2	many	TRBD1	CSARTGSDGYTF	TGCAGCGCTCGGACAGGGAGTGATGGCTACACCTTC
TRBV7-8	TRBJ2-1	.	.	CASSTSSLVEQFF	TGTGCCAGCAGCACTAGTTCCCTGGTTGAGCAGTTCTTC
TRBV18	TRBJ1-2	.	.	CASSSGQFEAGYTF	TGTGCCAGCTCATCAGGACAGTTCGAGGCTGGCTACACCTTC
TRBV7-8	TRBJ1-1	.	.	CASSLAPQGRTEAFF	TGTGCCAGCAGCTTAGCGCCTCAGGGCAGGACTGAAGCTTTCTTT
TRBV6-2/TRBV6-3	TRBJ2-4	.	TRBD2	CASSLAGGRRAKNIQYF	TGTGCCAGCAGCCTAGCGGGGGGTAGGAGGGCCAAAAACATTCAGTACTTC
TRBV19	TRBJ1-1	.	.	CASSLVDIYTEAFF	TGTGCCAGTAGCCTCGTCGACATTTACACTGAAGCTTTCTTT
TRBV10-1	TRBJ2-5	.	.	CASSEPCGGPDLDPIQETQYF	TGCGCCAGCAGTGAACCCTGCGGGGGCCCGGACCTTGACCCGATTCAAGAGACCCAGTACTTC
TRBV11-2	TRBJ2-7	.	TRBD2	CASSLVLAGGPDEQYF	TGTGCCAGCAGCTTAGTACTAGCGGGGGGGCCTGACGAGCAGTACTTC
TRBV7-2	TRBJ1-6	.	TRBD1	CASSFGQGGSPLHF	TGTGCCAGCAGCTTCGGACAGGGCGGATCACCCCTCCACTTT
TRBV12-3/TRBV12-4	TRBJ2-7	.	.	CASSLRQFAEQYF	TGTGCCAGCAGTTTACGACAGTTCGCCGAGCAGTACTTC
TRBV19	TRBJ1-2	.	TRBD1	CASSPRGQYGYTF	TGTGCCAGTAGTCCAAGGGGACAGTATGGCTACACCTTC
TRBV7-2	TRBJ2-1	.	TRBD2	CASSSQRGGYNEQFF	TGTGCCAGCAGTTCTCAGCGGGGGGGCTACAATGAGCAGTTCTTC
TRBV18	TRBJ2-3	.	TRBD1	CASSLLGTDHTDTQYF	TGTGCCAGCTCACTTCTGGGGACAGACCACACAGATACGCAGTATTTT
TRBV18	TRBJ1-1	.	.	CASSPPRERAEAFF	TGTGCCAGCTCACCACCGAGGGAAAGGGCTGAAGCTTTCTTT
TRBV14	TRBJ1-2	.	.	CASSQRVNYGYTF	TGTGCCAGCAGCCAACGGGTCAACTATGGCTACACCTTC
TRBV5-1	TRBJ2-5	.	.	CASSSTSLETQYF	TGCGCCAGCAGCTCCACTAGCTTGGAGACCCAGTACTTC
TRBV5-4	TRBJ2-2	.	TRBD2	CASSSGLAGGTNTGELFF	TGTGCCAGCAGCTCTGGACTAGCGGGAGGTACGAACACCGGGGAGCTGTTTTTT
TRBV7-8	TRBJ2-1	.	TRBD1	CASSLGQGAEQFF	TGTGCCAGCAGCTTAGGACAGGGGGCCGAGCAGTTCTTC
TRBV15	TRBJ2-3	.	TRBD1	CATSRDRGRFGTDTQYF	TGTGCCACCAGCAGAGATAGGGGGCGATTCGGCACAGATACGCAGTATTTT
TRBV9	TRBJ2-4	.	.	CASSGGFSGGPQNIQYF	TGTGCCAGCAGCGGTGGGTTTTCTGGGGGCCCTCAAAACATTCAGTACTTC
TRBV12-3/TRBV12-4	TRBJ2-7	.	.	CASSFSGSYEQYF	TGTGCCAGCAGTTTTTCGGGGTCCTACGAGCAGTACTTC
TRBV18	TRBJ2-7	.	TRBD2	CASSPLGGVEQYF	TGTGCCAGCTCCCCATTGGGGGGGGTCGAGCAGTACTTC
TRBV27	TRBJ1-4	.	.	CASRRQTNEKLFF	TGTGCCAGCAGAAGACAGACTAATGAAAAACTGTTTTTT
TRBV6-4	TRBJ2-2	few	.	CASSARQTNTGELFF	TGTGCCAGCAGTGCTAGACAGACGAACACCGGGGAGCTGTTTTTT
TRBV27	TRBJ1-4	.	TRBD1	CASSLRTGGNEKLFF	TGTGCCAGCAGTCTACGGACAGGTGGGAATGAAAAACTGTTTTTT
TRBV6-2/TRBV6-3	TRBJ2-1	.	TRBD2	CASSPRTSGNSYNEQFF	TGTGCCAGCAGTCCCAGGACTAGCGGGAACTCCTACAATGAGCAGTTCTTC
TRBV7-3	TRBJ2-2	.	.	CASSSSNGELFF	TGTGCCAGCAGCTCATCCAACGGGGAGCTGTTTTTT
TRBV9	TRBJ2-2	.	TRBD1	CASSIRTGINTGELFF	TGTGCCAGCAGCATCCGGACAGGGATAAACACCGGGGAGCTGTTTTTT
TRBV19	TRBJ2-1	.	TRBD2	CASSIQPTSGGHYNEQFF	TGTGCCAGTAGTATCCAACCGACTAGCGGGGGTCATTACAATGAGCAGTTCTTC
TRBV5-1	TRBJ2-2	once	TRBD1	CASSFSGTGGTGELFF	TGCGCCAGCAGCTTTTCCGGGACAGGGGGTACCGGGGAGCTGTTTTTT
TRBV19	TRBJ1-1	.	TRBD1	CASNRQGSSAEAFF	TGTGCCAGTAACAGACAGGGATCATCGGCTGAAGCTTTCTTT
TRBV4-3	TRBJ2-7	.	.	CASSQSTVGAPLSYEQYF	TGCGCCAGCAGCCAAAGCACCGTGGGGGCACCACTTTCCTACGAGCAGTACTTC
TRBV18	TRBJ2-1	.	TRBD2	CASSPGEVAGAHEQFF	TGTGCCAGCTCACCAGGTGAGGTAGCGGGAGCTCATGAGCAGTTCTTC
TRBV12-3/TRBV12-4	TRBJ2-1	.	TRBD1	CASSRTGGTEQFF	TGTGCCAGCAGTAGGACAGGGGGCACTGAGCAGTTCTTC
TRBV7-9	TRBJ2-1	.	TRBD2	CASSSSGGARNEQFF	TGTGCCAGCAGCTCTAGCGGGGGGGCTCGGAATGAGCAGTTCTTC
TRBV7-8	TRBJ2-2	few	.	CASSLESSQIAGELFF	TGTGCCAGCAGCTTAGAGTCTTCCCAAATAGCCGGGGAGCTGTTTTTT
TRBV2	TRBJ2-7	.	.	CASSVGTTGYEQYF	TGTGCCAGCAGTGTGGGGACAACCGGCTACGAGCAGTACTTC
TRBV29-1	TRBJ2-4	.	.	CSVGYSKNIQYF	TGCAGCGTTGGTTACAGCAAAAACATTCAGTACTTC
TRBV6-5	TRBJ1-1	.	TRBD1	CASSPGTGFAFF	TGTGCCAGCAGTCCCGGGACAGGGTTTGCTTTCTTT